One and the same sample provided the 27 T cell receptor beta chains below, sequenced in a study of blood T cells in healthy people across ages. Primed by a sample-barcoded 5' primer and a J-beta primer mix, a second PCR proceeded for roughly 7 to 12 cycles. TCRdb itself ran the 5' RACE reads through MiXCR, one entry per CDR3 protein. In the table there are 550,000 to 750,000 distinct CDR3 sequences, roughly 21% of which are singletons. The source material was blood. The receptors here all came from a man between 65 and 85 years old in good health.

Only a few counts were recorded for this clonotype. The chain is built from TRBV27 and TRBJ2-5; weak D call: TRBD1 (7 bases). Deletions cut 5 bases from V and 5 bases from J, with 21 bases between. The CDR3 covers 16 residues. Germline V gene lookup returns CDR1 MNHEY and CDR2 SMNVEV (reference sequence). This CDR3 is CASSRTQGGPPETQYF. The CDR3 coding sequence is TGTGCCAGCAGTCGCACTCAGGGGGGACCACCCGAGACCCAGTACTTC.

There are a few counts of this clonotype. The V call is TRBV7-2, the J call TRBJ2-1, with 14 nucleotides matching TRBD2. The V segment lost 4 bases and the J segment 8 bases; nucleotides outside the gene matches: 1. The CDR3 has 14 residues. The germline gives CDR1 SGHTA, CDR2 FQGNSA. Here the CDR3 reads CASSWGLAGDEQFF. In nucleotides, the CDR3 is TGTGCCAGCAGCTGGGGACTAGCGGGAGATGAGCAGTTCTTC.

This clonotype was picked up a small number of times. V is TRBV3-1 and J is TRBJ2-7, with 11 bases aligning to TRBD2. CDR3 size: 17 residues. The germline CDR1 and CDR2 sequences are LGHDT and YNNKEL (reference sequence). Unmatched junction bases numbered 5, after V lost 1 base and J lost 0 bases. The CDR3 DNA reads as TGTGCCAGCAGCCAAGGATTAGCGGGAGGGCCCTCCTACGAGCAGTACTTC. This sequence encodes CASSQGLAGGPSYEQYF.

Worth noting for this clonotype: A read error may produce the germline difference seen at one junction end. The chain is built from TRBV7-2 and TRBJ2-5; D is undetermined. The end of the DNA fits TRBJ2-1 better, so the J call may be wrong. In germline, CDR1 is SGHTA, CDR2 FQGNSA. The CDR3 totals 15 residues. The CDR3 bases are TGTGCCAGCAGCTTAACGGGCGACTCCCACAATGAGCAGTTCTTC. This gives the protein CASSLTGDSHNEQFF.

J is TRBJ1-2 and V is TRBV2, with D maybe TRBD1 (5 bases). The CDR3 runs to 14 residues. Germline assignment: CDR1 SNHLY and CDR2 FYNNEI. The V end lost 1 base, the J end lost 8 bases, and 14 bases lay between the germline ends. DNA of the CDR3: TGTGCCAGCAGTGAAGGGTCCAGGGTGATAGGCTACACCTTC. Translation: CASSEGSRVIGYTF.

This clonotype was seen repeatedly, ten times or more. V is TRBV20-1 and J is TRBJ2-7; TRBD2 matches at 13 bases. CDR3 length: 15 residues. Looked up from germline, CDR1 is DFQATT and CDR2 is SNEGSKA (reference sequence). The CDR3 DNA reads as TGCAGAGCACACTCCCCCACTAGCGGGAGGGACGAGCAGTACTTC. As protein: CRAHSPTSGRDEQYF.

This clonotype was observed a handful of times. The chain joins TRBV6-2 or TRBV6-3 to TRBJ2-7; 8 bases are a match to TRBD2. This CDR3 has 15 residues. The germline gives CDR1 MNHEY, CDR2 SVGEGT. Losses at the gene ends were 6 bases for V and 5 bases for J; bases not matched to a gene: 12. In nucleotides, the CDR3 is TGTGCCAGCAGACTGGGGGGCGGGAGGCTGGACGAGCAGTACTTC. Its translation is CASRLGGGRLDEQYF.

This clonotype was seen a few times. Here the CDR3 DNA reads TGTGCCAGCAGCCGTTCTGGTAGCGGGAGTTACGAGCAGTACTTC. Its protein is CASSRSGSGSYEQYF. The V gene is TRBV7-2, the J gene TRBJ2-7, with 9 bases that match TRBD2. Germline CDR1 SGHTA, CDR2 FQGNSA. The V segment lost 5 bases and the J segment 4 bases; nucleotides outside the gene matches: 9. The CDR3 length is 15 residues.

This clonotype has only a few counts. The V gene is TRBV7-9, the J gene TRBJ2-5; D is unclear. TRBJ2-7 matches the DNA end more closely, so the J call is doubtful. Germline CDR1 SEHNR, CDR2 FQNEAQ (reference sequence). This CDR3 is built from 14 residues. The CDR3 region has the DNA TGTGCCAGCAGCCCAGATGTCACCAACTACGAGCAGTACTTC. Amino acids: CASSPDVTNYEQYF.

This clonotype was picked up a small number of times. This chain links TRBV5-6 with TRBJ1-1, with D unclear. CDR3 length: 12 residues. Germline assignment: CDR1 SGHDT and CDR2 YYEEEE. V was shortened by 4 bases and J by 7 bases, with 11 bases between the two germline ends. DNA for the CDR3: TGTGCCAGCAGCGTAACTTCAGTTGAAGCTTTCTTT. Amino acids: CASSVTSVEAFF.

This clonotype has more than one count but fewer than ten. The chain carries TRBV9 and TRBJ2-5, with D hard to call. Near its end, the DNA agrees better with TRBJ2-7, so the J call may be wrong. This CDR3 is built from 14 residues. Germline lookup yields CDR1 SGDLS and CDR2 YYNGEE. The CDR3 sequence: CASSVGQKEDEQYF. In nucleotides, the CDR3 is TGTGCCAGCAGCGTAGGCCAGAAGGAAGACGAGCAGTACTTC.

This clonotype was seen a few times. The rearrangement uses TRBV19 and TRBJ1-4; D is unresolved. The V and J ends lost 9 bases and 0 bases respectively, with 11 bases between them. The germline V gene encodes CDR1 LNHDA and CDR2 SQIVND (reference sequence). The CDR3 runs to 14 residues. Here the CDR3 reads CASHQAATNEKLFF. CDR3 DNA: TGTGCCAGCCATCAGGCTGCAACTAATGAAAAACTGTTTTTT.

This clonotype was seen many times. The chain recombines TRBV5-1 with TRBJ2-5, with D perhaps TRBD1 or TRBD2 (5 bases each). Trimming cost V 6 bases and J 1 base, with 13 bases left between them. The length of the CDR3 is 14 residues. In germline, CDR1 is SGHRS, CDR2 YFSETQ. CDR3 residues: CASTTGRLQETQYF. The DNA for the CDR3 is TGCGCCAGCACCACGGGACGGCTCCAAGAGACCCAGTACTTC.

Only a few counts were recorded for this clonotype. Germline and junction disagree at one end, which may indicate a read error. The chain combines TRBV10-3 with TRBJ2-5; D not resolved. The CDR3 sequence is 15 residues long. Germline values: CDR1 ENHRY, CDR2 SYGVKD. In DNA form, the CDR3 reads TGTGCCATCAGTGAGTCACCCACTATCCAAGAGACCCTGTACTTC. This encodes CAISESPTIQETLYF.

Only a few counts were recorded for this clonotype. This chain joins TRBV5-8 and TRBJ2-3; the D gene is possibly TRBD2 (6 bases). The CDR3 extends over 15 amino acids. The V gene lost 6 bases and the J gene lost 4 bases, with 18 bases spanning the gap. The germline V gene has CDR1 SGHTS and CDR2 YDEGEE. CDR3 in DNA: TGTGCCAGCACGCGACTATCGGGGGTCGCAGATACGCAGTATTTT. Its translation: CASTRLSGVADTQYF. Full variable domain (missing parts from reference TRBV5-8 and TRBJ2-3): EAGVTQSPTHLIKTRGQQATLRCSPISGHTSVYWYQQALGLGLQFLLWYDEGEERNRGNFPPRFSGRQFPNYSSELNVNALELEDSALYLCASTRLSGVADTQYFGPGTRLTVL.

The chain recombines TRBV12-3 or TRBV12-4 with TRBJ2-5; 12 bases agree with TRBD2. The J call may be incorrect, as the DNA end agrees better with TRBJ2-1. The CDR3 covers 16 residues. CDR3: CASSLVLAGGPNEQFF. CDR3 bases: TGTGCCAGCAGTTTAGTCCTAGCGGGAGGGCCCAATGAGCAGTTCTTC.

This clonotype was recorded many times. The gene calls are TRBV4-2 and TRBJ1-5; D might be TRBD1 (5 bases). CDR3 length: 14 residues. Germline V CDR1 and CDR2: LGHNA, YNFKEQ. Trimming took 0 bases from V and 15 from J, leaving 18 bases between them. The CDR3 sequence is CASSQDNRDGSMHF. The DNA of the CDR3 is TGTGCCAGCAGCCAAGATAATCGGGACGGGAGTATGCATTTT.

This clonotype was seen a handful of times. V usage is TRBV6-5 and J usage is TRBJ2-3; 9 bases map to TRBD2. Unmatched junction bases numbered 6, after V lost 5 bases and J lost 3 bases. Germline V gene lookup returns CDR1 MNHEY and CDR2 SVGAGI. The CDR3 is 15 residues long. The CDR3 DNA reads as TGTGCCAGCAGTCACAATAGCGGGAGAACAGATACGCAGTATTTT. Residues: CASSHNSGRTDTQYF.

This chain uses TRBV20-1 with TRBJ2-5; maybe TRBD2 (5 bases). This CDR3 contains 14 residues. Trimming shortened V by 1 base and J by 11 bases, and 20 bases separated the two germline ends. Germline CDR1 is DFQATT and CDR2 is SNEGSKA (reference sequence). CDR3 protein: CSARGQRGSWEQYF. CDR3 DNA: TGCAGTGCTAGAGGCCAGCGAGGCTCTTGGGAGCAGTACTTC.

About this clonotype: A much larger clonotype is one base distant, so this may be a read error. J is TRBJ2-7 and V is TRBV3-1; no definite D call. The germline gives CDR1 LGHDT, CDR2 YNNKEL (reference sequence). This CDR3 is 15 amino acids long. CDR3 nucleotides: TGTGCCAGCAGCCAAGACTCAGGTCCTTCCTGCGAGCAGTACTTC. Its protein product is CASSQDSGPSCEQYF.

The CDR3 is CASSAGLQYGYTF. The CDR3 DNA reads TGTGCCAGCAGTGCGGGGCTGCAATATGGCTACACCTTC. V is TRBV27 and J is TRBJ1-2, with TRBD1 as a possible D gene (5 bases). Germline V gene data show CDR1 as MNHEY and CDR2 as SMNVEV (reference sequence). The CDR3 contains 13 residues. Trimming left V 5 bases short and J 5 bases short, with 12 bases between.

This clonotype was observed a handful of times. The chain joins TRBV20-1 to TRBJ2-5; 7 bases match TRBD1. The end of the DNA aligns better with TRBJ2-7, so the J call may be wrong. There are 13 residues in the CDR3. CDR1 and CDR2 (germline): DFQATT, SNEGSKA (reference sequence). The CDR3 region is CSALGQSTYEQYF. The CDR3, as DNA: TGCAGTGCTCTGGGACAGTCGACCTACGAGCAGTACTTC.

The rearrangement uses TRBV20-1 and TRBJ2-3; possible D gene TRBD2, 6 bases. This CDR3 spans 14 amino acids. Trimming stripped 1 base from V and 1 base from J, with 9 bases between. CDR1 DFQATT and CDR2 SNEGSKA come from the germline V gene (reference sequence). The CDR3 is CSARGRERTDTQYF. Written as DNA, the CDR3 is TGCAGTGCTAGAGGTCGGGAGCGCACAGATACGCAGTATTTT.

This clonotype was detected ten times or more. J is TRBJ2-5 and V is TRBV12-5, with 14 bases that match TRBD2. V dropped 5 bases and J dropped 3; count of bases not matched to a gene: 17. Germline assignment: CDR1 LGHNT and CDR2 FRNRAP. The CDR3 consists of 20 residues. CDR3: CASGPNRWKGLAGAEETQYF. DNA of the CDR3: TGTGCTAGTGGTCCGAACAGGTGGAAGGGACTAGCGGGAGCGGAAGAGACCCAGTACTTC.

CDR3 sequence (DNA): TGTGCCAGCACTTCGTTCCGGGACACACAAGAGACCCAGTACTTC. It yields the protein CASTSFRDTQETQYF. The chain recombines TRBV6-2 or TRBV6-3 with TRBJ2-5; tentatively, D is TRBD1 (6 bases). Germline V lookup: CDR1 MNHEY, CDR2 SVGEGT. V dropped 7 bases and J dropped 2 bases, with 17 bases sitting between them. The CDR3 extends over 15 amino acids.

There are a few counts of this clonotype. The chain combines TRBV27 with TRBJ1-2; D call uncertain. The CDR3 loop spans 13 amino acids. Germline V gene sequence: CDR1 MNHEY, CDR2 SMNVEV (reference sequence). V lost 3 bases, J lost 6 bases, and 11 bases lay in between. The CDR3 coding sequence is TGTGCCAGCAGTTTTACTCGAGGGAATGGCTACACCTTC. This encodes CASSFTRGNGYTF.

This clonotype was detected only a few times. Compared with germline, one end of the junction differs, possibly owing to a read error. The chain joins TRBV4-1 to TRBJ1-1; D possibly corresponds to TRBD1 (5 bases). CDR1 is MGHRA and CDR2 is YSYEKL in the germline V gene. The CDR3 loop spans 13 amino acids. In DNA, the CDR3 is TGCGCCAGCAGCCAACAGACTGGGACTGAAACTTTCTTT. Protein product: CASSQQTGTETFF.